This passage covers 21 T cell receptor beta chains from one sample sequenced in a study of shared clonotypes between healthy human individuals. Generated by immunoSEQ multiplex PCR, the TCRdb table keeps only in-frame clones and is missing some. The sample has about 1 million clones, 78% seen once. Sequencing was done on a sample of memory CD4+ T cells from PBMCs. The subset is: CD45RA-negative fraction. The receptors were gathered from a man between 18 and 35 years old in good health. Some clones in this sample may be carry-over from other donors' samples.

The chain is built from TRBV18 and TRBJ2-3; 10 bases line up with TRBD2. The trim removed 3 bases at V and 0 bases at J, leaving 12 bases unmatched. This CDR3 is 19 amino acids long. From germline, CDR1 is KGHSH and CDR2 LQKENI. The CDR3 here is CASSPGAASGSLSTDTQYF. In DNA, the CDR3 is TGTGCCAGCTCACCTGGGGCGGCTAGCGGGAGCTTAAGCACAGATACGCAGTATTTT.

The chain carries TRBV5-4 and TRBJ1-1, with TRBD1 as a possible D gene (6 bases). The CDR3 totals 14 residues. V dropped 4 bases and J dropped 3 bases, with 13 bases sitting between them. CDR1 and CDR2 from the germline V gene are SGHNT and YYREEE (reference sequence). CDR3 DNA: TGTGCCAGCAGCACGGGGGCCGGCGACACTGAAGCTTTCTTT. It is translated as CASSTGAGDTEAFF. Based on the CDR3 plus reference TRBV5-4 and TRBJ1-1, the full variable domain is ETGVTQSPTHLIKTRGQQVTLRCSSQSGHNTVSWYQQALGQGPQFIFQYYREEENGRGNFPPRFSGLQFPNYSSELNVNALELDDSALYLCASSTGAGDTEAFFGQGTRLTVV.

This rearrangement joins TRBV28 to TRBJ1-4, with 10 bases lining up with TRBD1. Trimming at V came to 7 bases and at J to 7 bases, leaving 9 bases not matched to a gene. CDR3 length: 15 amino acids. Germline V CDR1 and CDR2: MDHEN, SYDVKM. CDR3 protein: CASTTRQGASEKLFF. In nucleotides, the CDR3 is TGTGCCAGCACCACTCGACAGGGGGCCAGTGAAAAACTGTTTTTT.

This clone was detected only a few times. J is TRBJ1-2 and V is TRBV28, with 9 nucleotides matching TRBD1. J lost 8 bases, V lost 7 bases, and 11 bases had no gene match. This CDR3 region has 14 residues. The germline V gene encodes CDR1 MDHEN and CDR2 SYDVKM. This CDR3 reads CASTSPGQGGGYTF. The CDR3, as DNA: TGTGCCAGCACCTCACCGGGACAGGGAGGGGGCTACACCTTC.

The chain links TRBV19 to TRBJ2-1; 13 bases are a match to TRBD2. This CDR3 has 15 amino acids. The germline CDR1 and CDR2 sequences are LNHDA and SQIVND (reference sequence). J lost 7 bases, V lost 0 bases, and 0 bases had no gene match. The CDR3 sequence: CASSIELAGGNEQFF. The CDR3, as DNA: TGTGCCAGTAGTATAGAACTAGCGGGAGGGAATGAGCAGTTCTTC.

The chain links TRBV27 to TRBJ1-4; D gene ambiguous. This CDR3 spans 13 amino acids. Germline V CDR1 and CDR2: MNHEY, SMNVEV (reference sequence). Trimming stripped 2 bases from V and 5 bases from J, with 6 bases between. The CDR3 coding sequence is TGTGCCAGCAGTTTACATGGAAATGAAAAACTGTTTTTT. It specifies CASSLHGNEKLFF.

This chain uses TRBV25-1 with TRBJ2-6; possible D gene TRBD1, 6 bases. Germline-derived CDR1 and CDR2 are MGHDK and SYGVNS. The CDR3 contains 18 residues. V was pared by 3 bases and J by 2 bases, with 17 bases between. The CDR3 DNA sequence: TGTGCCAGCAGTGATGGGCACTTCACAGGGACTGGGGCCAACGTCCTGACTTTC. Translating gives CASSDGHFTGTGANVLTF.

The chain carries TRBV28 and TRBJ2-1; TRBD2 matches 10 bases. V shed 6 bases and J 9 bases; nucleotides not matched to a gene: 5. CDR3 length: 13 amino acids. Looked up from germline, CDR1 is MDHEN and CDR2 is SYDVKM. This chain's CDR3 is CASSLGLALEQFF. The CDR3 region has the DNA TGTGCCAGCAGCCTGGGACTAGCGCTTGAGCAGTTCTTC.

The sample holds a few counts of this clone. The V gene is TRBV6-1, the J gene TRBJ1-4; no firm D call. V lost 6 bases to trimming and J lost 6 bases, with 5 bases between them. The germline V gene has CDR1 MNHNS and CDR2 SASEGT. This CDR3 has 11 amino acids. The CDR3 nucleotides are TGTGCCAGCAGCCTCTATGAAAAACTGTTTTTT. Encoded protein: CASSLYEKLFF.

CDR3 loop: CASSIRDRARGGTEAFF. The CDR3 DNA reads as TGCGCCAGCAGCATTAGGGACAGGGCTAGGGGAGGCACTGAAGCTTTCTTT. This chain uses TRBV5-1 with TRBJ1-1, with 9 bases matching TRBD1. Germline CDR1 SGHRS, CDR2 YFSETQ. This CDR3 comprises 17 residues. V was pared by 4 bases and J by 4 bases, with 14 bases of the junction left unmatched. Supplemented by reference TRBV5-1 and TRBJ1-1, the full variable domain reads KAGVTQTPRYLIKTRGQQVTLSCSPISGHRSVSWYQQTPGQGLQFLFEYFSETQRNKGNFPGRFSGRQFSNSRSEMNVSTLELGDSALYLCASSIRDRARGGTEAFFGQGTRLTVV.

In this sample, this clone turned up many times. The chain is built from TRBV25-1 and TRBJ2-5; tentatively, D is TRBD1 (6 bases). Germline V gene sequence: CDR1 MGHDK, CDR2 SYGVNS. The CDR3 runs 16 residues. The ends were cut back, 5 bases at V and 4 bases at J, with 20 bases in the middle. In nucleotides, the CDR3 is TGTGCCAGCAGTAGCGTGGGACCAAGGGGGAGAGAGACCCAGTACTTC. It encodes CASSSVGPRGRETQYF.

The chain couples TRBV9 to TRBJ1-2, with 7 bases aligning to TRBD1. The V segment lost 5 bases and the J segment 12 bases; nucleotides outside the gene matches: 10. Germline V gives CDR1 SGDLS, CDR2 YYNGEE. The CDR3 spans 12 residues. This CDR3 reads CASRARGGSHTF. The CDR3 DNA reads TGTGCCAGCAGAGCCAGGGGGGGGTCCCACACCTTC.

The chain links TRBV9 to TRBJ2-1; D might be TRBD2 (6 bases). V was shortened by 4 bases and J by 0 bases, with 11 bases between the two germline ends. From germline, CDR1 is SGDLS and CDR2 YYNGEE. The CDR3 spans 15 residues. In nucleotides, the CDR3 is TGTGCCAGCAGCCGATTAGCGGACTCCTACAATGAGCAGTTCTTC. This translates into CASSRLADSYNEQFF.

The V call is TRBV5-1, the J call TRBJ1-5; D is undetermined. Germline loops: CDR1 SGHRS, CDR2 YFSETQ. V was shortened by 0 bases and J by 6 bases, with 10 bases between the two germline ends. The CDR3 contains 14 residues. The CDR3 bases are TGCGCCAGCAGCTTGGTTGGGGAGGGTCAGCCCCAGCATTTT. Residues: CASSLVGEGQPQHF.

This clone has a single count. V and J are TRBV10-2 and TRBJ2-1; 11 nucleotides agree with TRBD2. The germline V gene has CDR1 WSHSY and CDR2 SAAADI. V lost 4 bases to trimming and J lost 6 bases; unmatched junction nucleotides: 8. This CDR3 has 16 residues. The CDR3 reads CASSGLAGRDLNEQFF. The CDR3, as DNA: TGCGCCAGCAGTGGACTAGCGGGGAGGGACCTCAATGAGCAGTTCTTC.

V and J are TRBV19 and TRBJ2-2; tentatively, D is TRBD2 (5 bases). Trimming took 6 bases from V and 2 from J, leaving 13 bases between them. The CDR3 sequence is 15 residues long. Germline CDR1 is LNHDA and CDR2 is SQIVND (reference sequence). The CDR3, as DNA: TGTGCCAGTAGCCGGGCCCGGGGTAACACCGGGGAGCTGTTTTTT. Residues: CASSRARGNTGELFF. Based on the CDR3 plus reference TRBV19 and TRBJ2-2, the full variable domain is DGGITQSPKYLFRKEGQNVTLSCEQNLNHDAMYWYRQDPGQGLRLIYYSQIVNDFQKGDIAEGYSVSREKKESFPLTVTSAQKNPTAFYLCASSRARGNTGELFFGEGSRLTVL.

The rearrangement joins TRBV7-3 to TRBJ2-6, with 8 bases fitting TRBD1. This CDR3 is 18 amino acids long. The germline gives CDR1 SGHTA, CDR2 FQGTGA. V shed 2 bases, J shed 1 base, and the junction held 7 bases outside the gene matches. The CDR3 loop reads CASSLAGQGLSGANVLTF. CDR3 DNA: TGTGCCAGCAGCTTAGCCGGACAGGGCCTTTCTGGGGCCAACGTCCTGACTTTC.

This chain joins TRBV14 and TRBJ2-3; D is perhaps TRBD2 (5 bases). Deletions cut 4 bases from V and 6 bases from J, with 17 bases between. Looked up from germline, CDR1 is SGHDN and CDR2 is FVKESK. The CDR3 has 15 residues. DNA for the CDR3: TGTGCCAGCAGCCGCCGGGGAGATAGGTCTGATACGCAGTATTTT. Encoded protein: CASSRRGDRSDTQYF.

V usage is TRBV30 and J usage is TRBJ1-5; D is unclear. Between the trimmed V and J ends, which lost 1 base and 0 bases, there was a span of 4 bases. In germline, CDR1 is GTSNPN, CDR2 SVGIG (reference sequence). The CDR3 covers 13 residues. CDR3 amino acids: CAWSGNSNQPQHF. CDR3 coding DNA: TGTGCCTGGAGTGGGAATAGCAATCAGCCCCAGCATTTT.

The J gene is TRBJ1-4, the V gene TRBV5-6; no reliable D call. CDR1 is SGHDT and CDR2 is YYEEEE in the germline V gene. This CDR3 comprises 15 residues. The germline V and J ends were trimmed by 1 base and 3 bases, with 10 bases remaining between them. The CDR3 DNA reads as TGTGCCAGCAGCTTGCGCGACGGGTCTAATGAAAAACTGTTTTTT. It translates to CASSLRDGSNEKLFF.

V gene TRBV11-2 combines with J gene TRBJ2-7; D possibly corresponds to TRBD1 (5 bases). This CDR3 is built from 15 residues. Germline V gene data show CDR1 as SGHAT and CDR2 as FQNNGV. V was cut by 5 bases and J by 3 bases, with 17 bases left in between. DNA of the CDR3: TGTGCCAGCAGCCCCTTGCCTGACAGCCTCTACGAGCAGTACTTC. It specifies CASSPLPDSLYEQYF. Combining the CDR3 with reference TRBV11-2 and TRBJ2-7 gives the whole variable domain EAGVAQSPRYKIIEKRQSVAFWCNPISGHATLYWYQQILGQGPKLLIQFQNNGVVDDSQLPKDRFSAERLKGVDSTLKIQPAKLEDSAVYLCASSPLPDSLYEQYFGPGTRLTVT.